The 2 T cell receptor beta chains below were found in one sample sequenced in a study of shared clonotypes between healthy human individuals. Profiled with immunoSEQ multiplex PCR; TCRdb holds only in-frame clones, not every one. The sample yields around 700,000 clones, about three quarters seen once. Sequenced sample: memory CD4+ T cells sorted from blood. Subset described: CD45RA-negative fraction. The receptors were sampled from a woman aged 30 to 39 in good health.

The V and J genes are TRBV25-1 and TRBJ1-1; 8 bases agree with TRBD1. After removal of 4 bases from V and 6 bases from J, the junction contained 10 bases not matched to a gene. Germline CDR1 is MGHDK and CDR2 is SYGVNS. The CDR3 is 15 residues long. The CDR3 DNA reads TGTGCCAGCAGTGTAGGACAGGGAGATCTCTCTGAAGCTTTCTTT. Protein product: CASSVGQGDLSEAFF.

This clone has only one observation. CDR3 in amino acids: CASAIEDTQYF. CDR3 in DNA: TGTGCCAGCGCCATTGAAGATACGCAGTATTTT. The chain is built from TRBV9 and TRBJ2-3; D is unresolved. Deletions cut 7 bases from V and 5 bases from J, with 8 bases between. The CDR3 length is 11 residues. Germline assignment: CDR1 SGDLS and CDR2 YYNGEE.